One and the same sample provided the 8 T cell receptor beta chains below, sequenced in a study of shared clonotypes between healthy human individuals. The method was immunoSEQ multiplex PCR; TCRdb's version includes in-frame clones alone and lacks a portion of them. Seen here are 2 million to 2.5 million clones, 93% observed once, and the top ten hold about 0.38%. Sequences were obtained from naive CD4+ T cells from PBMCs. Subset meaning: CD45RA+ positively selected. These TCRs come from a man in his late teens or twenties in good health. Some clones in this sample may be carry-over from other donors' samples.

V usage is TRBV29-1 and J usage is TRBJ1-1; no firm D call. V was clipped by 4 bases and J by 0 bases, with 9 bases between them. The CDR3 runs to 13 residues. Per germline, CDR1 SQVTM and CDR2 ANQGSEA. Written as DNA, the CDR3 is TGCAGCGTTGTTGCAGGAATGAACACTGAAGCTTTCTTT. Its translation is CSVVAGMNTEAFF.

The CDR3: CASSFGTRNTIYF. CDR3 in DNA: TGCGCCAGCAGCTTCGGGACAAGAAACACCATATATTTT. The chain joins TRBV5-1 to TRBJ1-3, with D possibly being TRBD1 (6 bases). Germline V gene data show CDR1 as SGHRS and CDR2 as YFSETQ. V was pared by 2 bases and J by 5 bases, with 8 bases between. The CDR3 covers 13 residues.

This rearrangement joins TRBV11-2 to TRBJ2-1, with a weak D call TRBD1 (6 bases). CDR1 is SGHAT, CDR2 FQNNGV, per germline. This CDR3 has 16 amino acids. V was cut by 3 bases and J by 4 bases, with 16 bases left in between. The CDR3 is CASSFQRQVIYNEQFF. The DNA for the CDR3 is TGTGCCAGCAGCTTCCAGAGACAGGTAATATACAATGAGCAGTTCTTC.

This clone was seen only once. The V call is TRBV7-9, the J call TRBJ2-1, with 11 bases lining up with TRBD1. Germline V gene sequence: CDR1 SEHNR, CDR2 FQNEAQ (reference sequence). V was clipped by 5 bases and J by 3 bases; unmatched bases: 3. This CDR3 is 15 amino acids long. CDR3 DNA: TGTGCCAGCAGCCCGGGACAGGGGGTCTACAATGAGCAGTTCTTC. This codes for CASSPGQGVYNEQFF.

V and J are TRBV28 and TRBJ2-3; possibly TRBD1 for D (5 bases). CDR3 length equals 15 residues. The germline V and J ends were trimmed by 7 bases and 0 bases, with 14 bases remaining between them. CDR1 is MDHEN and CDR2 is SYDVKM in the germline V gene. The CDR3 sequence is CASITGQGSTDTQYF. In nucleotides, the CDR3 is TGTGCCAGCATAACCGGGCAGGGAAGCACAGATACGCAGTATTTT.

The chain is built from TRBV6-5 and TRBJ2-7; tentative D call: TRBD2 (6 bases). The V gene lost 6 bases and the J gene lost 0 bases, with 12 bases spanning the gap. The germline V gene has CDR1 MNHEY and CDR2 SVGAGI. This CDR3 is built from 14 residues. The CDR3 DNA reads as TGTGCCAGCAGGCGAGCGGGTAGCTCCTACGAGCAGTACTTC. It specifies CASRRAGSSYEQYF.

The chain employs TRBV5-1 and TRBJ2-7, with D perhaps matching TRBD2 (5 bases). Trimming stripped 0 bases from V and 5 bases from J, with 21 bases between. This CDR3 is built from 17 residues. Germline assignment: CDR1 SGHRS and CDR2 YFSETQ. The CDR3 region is CASSLGLVRSPGDEQYF. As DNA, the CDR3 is TGCGCCAGCAGCTTGGGTTTGGTTAGGTCCCCCGGGGACGAGCAGTACTTC.

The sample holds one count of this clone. Here the CDR3 reads CASKGGGRAYEQYF. For the CDR3, the DNA is TGTGCCAGCAAGGGCGGCGGGAGGGCCTACGAGCAGTACTTC. The chain has TRBV6-5 and TRBJ2-7, with TRBD2 matching over 9 bases. CDR1 and CDR2 (germline): MNHEY, SVGAGI. This CDR3 spans 14 amino acids. V lost 7 bases and J lost 2; bases outside the gene matches: 6.